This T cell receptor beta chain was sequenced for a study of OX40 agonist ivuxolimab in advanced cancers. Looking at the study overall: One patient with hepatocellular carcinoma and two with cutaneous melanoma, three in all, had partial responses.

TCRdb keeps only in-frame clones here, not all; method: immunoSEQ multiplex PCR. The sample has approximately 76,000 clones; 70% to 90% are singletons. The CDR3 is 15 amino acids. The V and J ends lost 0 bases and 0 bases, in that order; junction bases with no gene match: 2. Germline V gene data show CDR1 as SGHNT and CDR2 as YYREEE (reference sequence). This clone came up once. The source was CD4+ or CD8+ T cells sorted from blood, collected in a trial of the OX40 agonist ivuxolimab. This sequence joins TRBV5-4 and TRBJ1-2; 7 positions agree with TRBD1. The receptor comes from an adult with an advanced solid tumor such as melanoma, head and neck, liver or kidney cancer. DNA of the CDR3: TGTGCCAGCAGCTTGGTGACAGGGACTAACTATGGCTACACCTTC. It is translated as CASSLVTGTNYGYTF.